This T cell receptor beta chain appears in the sequencing data of a study of blood T cells in healthy people across ages. Study results and limitations: There was a strong correlation between TCR beta diversity and naive T cell percentage.

A sample-barcoded 5' primer and a J-beta primer mix were used in a second PCR of roughly 7 to 11 cycles. In TCRdb, the 5' RACE reads were re-called with MiXCR into one record per CDR3 protein. The sample has over a million distinct CDR3 sequences, 40% to 50% seen once. CDR1 is KGHSH and CDR2 is LQKENI in the germline V gene. The CDR3 totals 16 residues. The ends were cut back, 2 bases at V and 2 bases at J, with 13 bases in the middle. Comments on this clonotype: What it binds is not known.

The rearrangement joins TRBV18 to TRBJ1-5; possible D gene TRBD1, 6 bases. The specimen was blood. The sequence derives from a woman aged 60-75 years in good health. The CDR3 loop reads CASSPTLAGGNQPQHF. Written as DNA, the CDR3 is TGTGCCAGCTCACCAACGTTGGCAGGGGGCAATCAGCCCCAGCATTTT.